Described below is a single TCR beta chain sequence and its context. The antigen remains unidentified. Time point of the sample: baseline, week 1 (first vaccination visit). The treatment is: pre-vaccination baseline after standard-of-care therapy. Each of the donors came in with new WHO grade 3 or 4 astrocytomas that were IDH1-mutant and ATRX-lost. This sample is part of a study of a mutant IDH1 vaccine in newly diagnosed glioma. The overall study: There were about 60% males and roughly 38% females among treated patients, whose mean age was about 44 years. Before enrollment, the patients had been treated with radiotherapy alone, temozolomide alone, or both together. Most of them had received both. Findings of the study overall: Immune responses induced by the vaccine were seen in just over 90% of patients, spanning multiple MHC alleles.

CDR3 length equals 15 residues. Looked up from germline, CDR1 is MDHEN and CDR2 is SYDVKM. Trimming took 2 bases from V and 0 from J, leaving 10 bases between them. Clones were sequenced by immunoSEQ multiplex PCR, and TCRdb holds only the in-frame ones, with some missing. The sample contains about 33,000 clones, 88% of which appear only once. This TCR was sampled from a woman in her 40s with glioma. This chain joins TRBV28 and TRBJ1-1, with a tentative D call TRBD1 (6 bases). The input for sequencing was PBMCs, taken from a glioma patient treated with radiotherapy, temozolomide or both. CDR3 protein: CASSLRRTVNTEAFF. In DNA, the CDR3 is TGTGCCAGCAGTTTACGTAGGACAGTGAACACTGAAGCTTTCTTT.